The rows below give T cell receptor beta chains drawn from one sample of a study of CD8+ T cells in alopecia areata. Generated by immunoSEQ multiplex PCR, the TCRdb table keeps only in-frame clones and is missing some. The table has approximately 100,000 clones, roughly 47% seen once. The source material was CD4+ T cells sorted from blood. All receptors derive from a human donor with alopecia areata. CDR3s leave out the opening cysteine and the closing phenylalanine or tryptophan.

v_call: TRBV2; j_call: TRBJ1-1; cdr3_aa: ASKRTENTEAF
v_call: TRBV7-9; j_call: TRBJ1-1; cdr3_aa: ASSQEAGGRPEAF
v_call: TRBV29-1; j_call: TRBJ2-5; cdr3_aa: SVASRGKTQY
v_call: TRBV29-1; j_call: TRBJ2-7; cdr3_aa: SAGTDEQY
v_call: TRBV25-1; j_call: TRBJ2-3; cdr3_aa: ASSVVDTQY
v_call: TRBV20-1; j_call: TRBJ2-7; cdr3_aa: SATIREQY
v_call: TRBV30; j_call: TRBJ2-2; cdr3_aa: AWAPTGPNTGELF
v_call: TRBV29-1; j_call: TRBJ2-1; cdr3_aa: SAEAGDVNEQF
v_call: TRBV30; j_call: TRBJ2-3; cdr3_aa: AWSRAEDTQY
v_call: TRBV12-2; j_call: TRBJ2-7; cdr3_aa: ASRSQPEEVGYEQY
v_call: TRBV5-4; j_call: TRBJ1-6; cdr3_aa: ASSPSSNSPLH
v_call: TRBV28; j_call: TRBJ1-4; cdr3_aa: ASSLGGALGKLF
v_call: TRBV29-1; j_call: TRBJ1-2; cdr3_aa: SVTRMGSYGYT
v_call: TRBV29-1; j_call: TRBJ2-6; cdr3_aa: SVVTIFNVLT
v_call: TRBV29-1; j_call: TRBJ2-1; cdr3_aa: SVANSYNEQF
v_call: TRBV6-5; j_call: TRBJ2-3; cdr3_aa: ASRLSTWSDTQY
v_call: TRBV6-5; j_call: TRBJ2-7; cdr3_aa: ASSGTGALFYEQY
v_call: TRBV28; j_call: TRBJ2-2; cdr3_aa: ASSRGTANTGELF
v_call: TRBV29-1; j_call: TRBJ2-3; cdr3_aa: SVGFLVTDTQY
v_call: TRBV29-1; j_call: TRBJ2-5; cdr3_aa: SVQGLYQETQY
v_call: TRBV7-9; j_call: TRBJ2-1; cdr3_aa: ASSLARGDYNEQF
v_call: TRBV2; j_call: TRBJ2-7; cdr3_aa: ASSGTTYEQY
v_call: TRBV30; j_call: TRBJ2-7; cdr3_aa: AWTPLGADSYEQY
v_call: TRBV29-1; j_call: TRBJ2-7; cdr3_aa: SVRTLKSYEQY
v_call: TRBV29-1; j_call: TRBJ2-7; cdr3_aa: SAPVGDGTYEQY
v_call: TRBV5-1; j_call: TRBJ2-7; cdr3_aa: ASSFRTAYEQY
v_call: TRBV7-9; j_call: TRBJ1-1; cdr3_aa: ASSKPAGRAF
v_call: TRBV10-3; j_call: TRBJ2-7; cdr3_aa: AISLFSGTTPYEQY
v_call: TRBV29-1; j_call: TRBJ2-5; cdr3_aa: SADSGVKTQY
v_call: TRBV6-6; j_call: TRBJ2-7; cdr3_aa: ASSYQGEQY
v_call: TRBV7-2; j_call: TRBJ1-2; cdr3_aa: ASSLDRGGYT
v_call: TRBV2; j_call: TRBJ1-1; cdr3_aa: ASHEDRDTEAF
v_call: TRBV7-9; j_call: TRBJ2-7; cdr3_aa: ASSLAAGEQY
v_call: TRBV2; j_call: TRBJ2-7; cdr3_aa: ASREREGRNEQY
v_call: TRBV11-2; j_call: TRBJ2-5; cdr3_aa: ASSRGLAAQETQY
v_call: TRBV7-9; j_call: TRBJ1-2; cdr3_aa: ASREGQGNYGYT